Listed below are T cell receptor beta chains from one sample, sequenced in a study of T cell changes during pregnancy in multiple sclerosis. Using immunoSEQ multiplex PCR, the repertoire was profiled, and TCRdb retains in-frame clones only, with some absent. The sample has 100,000 or so clones, about nine tenths seen once. This specimen consisted of peripheral blood, obtained after pregnancy. These receptors all come from a female donor with multiple sclerosis, enrolled in a pregnancy study. The CDR3 runs from the conserved cysteine through the conserved F or W.

>TRBJ2-4|TRBV4-1
CASSQGLADIQYF
>TRBJ2-5|TRBV9
CASSVGTSGGLQTQYF
>TRBJ1-2|TRBV10-3
CAISESTGTGGYTF
>TRBJ2-2|TRBV5-4
CASSLNPASGGNTGELFF
>TRBJ2-1|TRBV11-1
CASSRGGRLAGGFNEQFF
>TRBJ1-5|TRBV6-1
CASSDGGVQQPQHF
>TRBJ2-3|TRBV19
CASSDYITDTQYF
>TRBJ2-7|TRBV5-6
CASSYGQAYEQYF
>TRBJ1-4|TRBV2
CASTPYANNEKLFF
>TRBJ2-3|TRBV11-3
CASNLAFEEQYF
>TRBJ2-7|TRBV4-2
CASSQAGDSSYEQYF
>TRBJ2-2|TRBV7-6
CASSSGLAGLGTGELFF
>TRBJ1-1|TRBV6-1
CASSAGVATEAFF
>TRBJ1-6|TRBV27
CASSSLSVNSPLHF
>TRBJ1-6|TRBV2
CASSYTYNSPLHF
>TRBJ1-1|TRBV6-1
CASSGRQSMNTEAFF
>TRBJ2-2|TRBV4-1
CASSRPGELFF
>TRBJ1-1|TRBV7-6
CASSLTSLTTGMNTEAFF
>TRBJ2-5|TRBV30
CAWSGSGVETQYF
>TRBJ2-1|TRBV9
CASSKTTVSYNEQFF
>TRBJ2-7|TRBV20-1
CSAILVAEQYF
>TRBJ1-1|TRBV5-1
CASSFLTGVNTEAFF
>TRBJ1-4|TRBV4-1
CASSQIGLDRVAEKLFF
>TRBJ2-1|TRBV7-3
CASRPDRGRGDEQFF
>TRBJ1-6|TRBV12-5
CASAVGGPDSPLHF
>TRBJ2-2|TRBV19
CASNGRSTGELFF
>TRBJ1-6|TRBV5-6
CASSLAPALGSYNSPLHF
>TRBJ1-2|TRBV6-5
CASSSPGDYGYTF
>TRBJ1-5|TRBV6-5
CASSYFLPTVGQPQHF
>TRBJ1-2|TRBV29-1
CGATGGSGYTF
>TRBJ1-1|TRBV5-6
CASSLGPNTEAFF
>TRBJ1-6|TRBV30
CAWRGQGSSYNSPLHF
>TRBJ2-1|TRBV4-1
CASSLDGQGAYNEQFF
>TRBJ1-3|TRBV14
CASSKQGTGNTIYF
>TRBJ1-2|TRBV9
CASSVVNRGNYGYTF
>TRBJ1-4|TRBV2
CASKKEQGVHNEKLFF
>TRBJ1-1|TRBV5-1
CASSFLNGASTEAFF
>TRBJ2-7|TRBV19
CASSMAGGLYEQYF
>TRBJ2-3|TRBV25-1
CASSDNRQGNTQYF
>TRBJ2-3|TRBV7-9
CASSSPAQGGDTQYF
>TRBJ2-5|TRBV6-5
CASSYWAGQETQYF
>TRBJ2-7|TRBV6-1
CASSPRGRGTYEQYF
>TRBJ2-2|TRBV6-5
CASSYSDSNTGELFF
>TRBJ2-2|TRBV19
CASKKDTYTGELFF
>TRBJ2-5|TRBV5-1
CASTSGVEETQYF
>TRBJ1-1|TRBV25-1
CASSADGPSGGTEAFF
>TRBJ2-1|TRBV7-6
CASSRAGGYNEQFF